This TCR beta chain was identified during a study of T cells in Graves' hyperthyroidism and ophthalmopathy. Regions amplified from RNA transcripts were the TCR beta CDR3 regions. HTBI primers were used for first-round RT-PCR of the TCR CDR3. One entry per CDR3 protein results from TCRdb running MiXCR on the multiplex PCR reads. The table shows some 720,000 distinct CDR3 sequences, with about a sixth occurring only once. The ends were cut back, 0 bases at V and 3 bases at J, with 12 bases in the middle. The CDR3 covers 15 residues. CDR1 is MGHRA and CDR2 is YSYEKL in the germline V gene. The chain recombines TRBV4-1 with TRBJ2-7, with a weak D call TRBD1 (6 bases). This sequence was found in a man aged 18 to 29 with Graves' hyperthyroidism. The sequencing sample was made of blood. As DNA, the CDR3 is TGCGCCAGCAGCCAAGATTCCGCAGGGGACTACGAGCAGTACTTC. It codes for CASSQDSAGDYEQYF.